This T cell receptor (beta chain) emerged from a study of cytomegalovirus exposure and HLA in healthy donors. This PCR relied on a set of 60 Vbeta primers and 13 Jbeta primers. Per the original data handling: It was a later analysis that counted some 80 million unique TCR beta chains, of which 9.5 million to 14 million were shared. The repertoire was sequenced with immunoSEQ multiplex PCR; TCRdb's copy has only in-frame clones and lacks some. V, J and clone size derive from that table, while D and trimming were established from the DNA sequence. This repertoire shows roughly 160,000 clones, 71% found once; its top ten account for 2.8%. This clone is deemed medium-sized (0.01 to 0.1%). Its target is unknown. Other DNA sequences of this sample code for an identical CDR3. The CDR3 spans 14 residues. The V segment lost 3 bases and the J segment 4 bases; nucleotides outside the gene matches: 2. Germline V lookup: CDR1 SGHRS, CDR2 YFSETQ.

Study-level findings and limits: TRBV6-2, TRBV6-3 and some other V segments were excluded as indistinguishable. Some TCR beta chains (roughly 150 of them) were listed as cytomegalovirus-associated. Donors were assumed by presence/absence analyses to have roughly uniform sequencing depth.

Source material: PBMCs. The sequence came from a woman aged 25 to 39 in good health and CMV-seronegative. V gene TRBV5-1 combines with J gene TRBJ2-1, with TRBD2 identical over 9 bases. For the CDR3, the DNA is TGCGCCAGCAGCTCGAGCGGGGGGTACAATGAGCAGTTCTTC. Translating it yields CASSSSGGYNEQFF.